These 25 T cell receptor beta chains originate from one sample sequenced in a study of cytomegalovirus exposure and HLA in healthy donors. PCR employed 60 Vbeta and 13 Jbeta primers. The assay was immunoSEQ multiplex PCR, and TCRdb's table has in-frame clones only and misses some. Of about 92,000 clones in the sample, 80% are singletons; the top ten hold roughly 2%. The source material was PBMCs. These receptors were collected from a man between 18 and 29 years old in good health and CMV-seronegative.

This clone was detected a few times. This rearrangement joins TRBV4-2 to TRBJ2-1, with no clear D. Germline V gene data show CDR1 as LGHNA and CDR2 as YNFKEQ. Trimming cost V 0 bases and J 4 bases, with 10 bases left between them. The CDR3 runs 15 residues. The CDR3 loop is CASSQEHSSYNEQFF. The CDR3 coding sequence is TGTGCCAGCAGCCAAGAGCACAGTTCATACAATGAGCAGTTCTTC.

This rearrangement joins TRBV5-1 to TRBJ2-7, with 7 bases matching TRBD1. From germline, CDR1 is SGHRS and CDR2 YFSETQ. Germline trimming cut 1 base from V and 7 bases from J; bases unmatched to any gene: 8. CDR3 length: 14 residues. The CDR3 is CASSLNWGQFEQYF. The CDR3 DNA is TGCGCCAGCAGCTTGAATTGGGGACAGTTTGAGCAGTACTTC.

The chain links TRBV9 to TRBJ2-6, with 7 bases that match TRBD1. With V trimmed by 0 bases and J by 3 bases, 3 bases remained unmatched. There are 16 residues in the CDR3. The germline V gene encodes CDR1 SGDLS and CDR2 YYNGEE. The CDR3 reads CASSVVRGHGANVLTF. CDR3 DNA sequence: TGTGCCAGCAGCGTAGTTAGGGGGCATGGGGCCAACGTCCTGACTTTC.

The chain is built from TRBV11-2 and TRBJ1-1, with D unclear. The ends were cut back, 3 bases at V and 0 bases at J, with 20 bases in the middle. Germline loops: CDR1 SGHAT, CDR2 FQNNGV. The CDR3 has 18 amino acids. The CDR3 nucleotides read TGTGCCAGCAGCTTGGGCGTAAGGAGCGGACGGATGAACACTGAAGCTTTCTTT. Translated, it gives CASSLGVRSGRMNTEAFF.

The chain combines TRBV19 with TRBJ1-1; D gene uncertain. Germline V gene lookup returns CDR1 LNHDA and CDR2 SQIVND (reference sequence). V was pared by 5 bases and J by 1 base, with 11 bases between. The CDR3 is made up of 14 amino acids. CDR3 in DNA: TGTGCCAGTAGTTTCTCGGGAGGGAACACTGAAGCTTTCTTT. It encodes CASSFSGGNTEAFF.

The table lists this clone with a few counts. This rearrangement joins TRBV27 to TRBJ1-1; D is unresolved. Germline V gene lookup returns CDR1 MNHEY and CDR2 SMNVEV (reference sequence). Trimming left V 3 bases short and J 1 base short, with 6 bases between. This CDR3 comprises 13 residues. The DNA for the CDR3 is TGTGCCAGCAGTTTCTCTAGGAACACTGAAGCTTTCTTT. This sequence encodes CASSFSRNTEAFF.

This sequence joins TRBV19 and TRBJ1-5; TRBD1 agrees at 7 bases. CDR3 size: 15 residues. Trimming cost V 7 bases and J 1 base; bases outside gene matches: 7. Germline CDR1 is LNHDA and CDR2 is SQIVND (reference sequence). The CDR3 is CASTLGTASNQPQHF. The CDR3 nucleotides are TGTGCCAGTACCCTCGGGACAGCAAGCAATCAGCCCCAGCATTTT.

This clone has only one observation. The rearrangement uses TRBV30 and TRBJ1-6; 7 positions match TRBD1. The CDR3 runs to 14 residues. After removal of 3 bases from V and 12 bases from J, the junction contained 11 bases not matched to a gene. Per germline, CDR1 GTSNPN and CDR2 SVGIG (reference sequence). The CDR3 loop reads CAWSTGTDRQPLHF. The CDR3 DNA reads TGTGCCTGGAGCACCGGGACAGACCGTCAACCCCTCCACTTT.

The rearrangement uses TRBV5-6 and TRBJ1-1; D remains unclear. The CDR3 covers 12 residues. The ends were cut back, 0 bases at V and 8 bases at J, with 8 bases in the middle. Germline V gene lookup returns CDR1 SGHDT and CDR2 YYEEEE. CDR3 nucleotides: TGTGCCAGCAGCTTGGTGGGCCGGGAAGCTTTCTTT. Translated, it gives CASSLVGREAFF. Combining the CDR3 with reference TRBV5-6 and TRBJ1-1 gives the whole variable domain DAGVTQSPTHLIKTRGQQVTLRCSPKSGHDTVSWYQQALGQGPQFIFQYYEEEERQRGNFPDRFSGHQFPNYSSELNVNALLLGDSALYLCASSLVGREAFFGQGTRLTVV.

This clone was found a few times. The chain joins TRBV11-2 to TRBJ1-1; the match to TRBD1 covers 9 bases. Trimming at V came to 4 bases and at J to 4 bases, leaving 4 bases not matched to a gene. Germline values: CDR1 SGHAT, CDR2 FQNNGV. The CDR3 spans 14 residues. The CDR3 coding sequence is TGTGCCAGCAGCTCACGGGACAGGGCCACTGAAGCTTTCTTT. It translates to CASSSRDRATEAFF.

The rearrangement links TRBV29-1 to TRBJ1-1; 11 bases are a match to TRBD1. CDR1 is SQVTM and CDR2 is ANQGSEA in the germline V gene. J was trimmed by 5 bases and V by 7 bases; bases with no gene match: 9. The CDR3 totals 14 residues. This CDR3 reads CSAVDRGRRTEAFF. CDR3 DNA sequence: TGCAGCGCCGTGGACAGGGGGCGGAGGACTGAAGCTTTCTTT. The complete variable domain, with remaining parts taken from reference TRBV29-1 and TRBJ1-1, reads SAVISQKPSRDICQRGTSLTIQCQVDSQVTMMFWYRQQPGQSLTLIATANQGSEATYESGFVIDKFPISRPNLTFSTLTVSNMSPEDSSIYLCSAVDRGRRTEAFFGQGTRLTVV.

The gene calls are TRBV5-1 and TRBJ2-2, with D perhaps matching TRBD2 (5 bases). V gave up 7 bases and J gave up 0 bases, with 13 bases separating them. Germline CDR1 and CDR2: SGHRS and YFSETQ. This CDR3 contains 15 residues. In DNA form, the CDR3 reads TGCGCCAGCCGGGTGGGAGCCCCGAACACCGGGGAGCTGTTTTTT. This codes for CASRVGAPNTGELFF.

The chain recombines TRBV7-2 with TRBJ1-1; D is undetermined. V lost 0 bases and J lost 12, with 14 bases in between. The CDR3 contains 13 residues. Germline V lookup: CDR1 SGHTA, CDR2 FQGNSA. CDR3 in amino acids: CASSLATASTPFF. The CDR3 bases are TGTGCCAGCAGCTTAGCCACAGCATCAACTCCTTTCTTT.

The chain couples TRBV18 to TRBJ2-2, with 13 bases aligning to TRBD2. The CDR3 runs to 15 residues. Trimming took 8 bases from V and 5 from J; bases not matched to a gene: 5. Germline V gene lookup returns CDR1 KGHSH and CDR2 LQKENI. The CDR3 loop is CASRWTSGGTGELFF. The CDR3 DNA follows: TGTGCCAGCCGTTGGACTAGCGGGGGAACCGGGGAGCTGTTTTTT. The whole variable domain, remainder taken from reference TRBV18 and TRBJ2-2, is NAGVMQNPRHLVRRRGQEARLRCSPMKGHSHVYWYRQLPEEGLKFMVYLQKENIIDESGMPKERFSAEFPKEGPSILRIQQVVRGDSAAYFCASRWTSGGTGELFFGEGSRLTVL.

V gene TRBV4-2 combines with J gene TRBJ1-1, with 7 bases lining up with TRBD1. From germline, CDR1 is LGHNA and CDR2 YNFKEQ. The CDR3 has 15 amino acids. V was pared by 2 bases and J by 4 bases, with 7 bases of the junction left unmatched. The CDR3 DNA reads as TGTGCCAGCAGCCAACTGACAGGGCAGGGCACTGAAGCTTTCTTT. Translation gives CASSQLTGQGTEAFF.

This clone was found a few times. The rearrangement links TRBV2 to TRBJ1-5; D not certain. In germline, CDR1 is SNHLY, CDR2 FYNNEI. The germline V and J ends were trimmed by 2 bases and 5 bases, with 10 bases remaining between them. This CDR3 has 14 residues. Written as DNA, the CDR3 is TGTGCCAGCAGTGAACTGGAGAGGGATCAGCCCCAGCATTTT. The encoded protein is CASSELERDQPQHF.

The V call is TRBV7-9, the J call TRBJ1-1, with D unclear. The V end was cut by 6 bases, the J end by 6 bases, with 14 bases between. The CDR3 is 13 amino acids. The germline V gene has CDR1 SEHNR and CDR2 FQNEAQ (reference sequence). CDR3 loop: CASRKMEFPEAFF. In DNA, the CDR3 is TGTGCCAGCAGAAAGATGGAGTTCCCTGAAGCTTTCTTT.

The chain carries TRBV14 and TRBJ1-1; D perhaps matches TRBD1 (6 bases). The V and J ends lost 3 bases and 7 bases respectively, with 15 bases between them. The V gene's germline CDR1 is SGHDN and CDR2 FVKESK. This CDR3 region has 14 residues. CDR3 DNA: TGTGCCAGCAGCCAGAGGGGGGGGAGGGATGAAGCTTTCTTT. Protein: CASSQRGGRDEAFF.

The chain is built from TRBV6-5 and TRBJ2-7, with TRBD1 identical over 10 bases. The CDR3 has 14 residues. Germline V gene lookup returns CDR1 MNHEY and CDR2 SVGAGI. V gave up 5 bases and J gave up 5 bases; unmatched junction bases: 6. DNA for the CDR3: TGTGCCAGCAGTCCCGGACAGGGGGACCACGAGCAGTACTTC. Encoded protein: CASSPGQGDHEQYF.

There are a few counts of this clone. The rearrangement links TRBV2 to TRBJ2-6, with 7 bases that match TRBD1. V gave up 4 bases and J gave up 5 bases; unmatched junction bases: 11. Germline V gene data show CDR1 as SNHLY and CDR2 as FYNNEI. There are 17 residues in the CDR3. The CDR3: CASSADRVSLRANVLTF. The DNA for the CDR3 is TGTGCCAGCAGTGCCGACAGGGTGTCTCTGAGGGCCAACGTCCTGACTTTC.

The genes are TRBV5-6 and TRBJ2-7; D gene ambiguous. Germline-derived CDR1 and CDR2 are SGHDT and YYEEEE. Trimming pared 2 bases from V and 6 bases from J, leaving 9 bases between. The CDR3 extends over 12 amino acids. The CDR3 coding sequence is TGTGCCAGCAGCTTTTCGGTGTCCGAGCAGTACTTC. This translates into CASSFSVSEQYF.

CDR3: CASSAGQGAGQPQHF. The CDR3 coding sequence is TGTGCCAGCAGCGCGGGACAGGGGGCAGGGCAGCCCCAGCATTTT. The rearrangement links TRBV5-8 to TRBJ1-5, with 12 bases matching TRBD1. This CDR3 has 15 residues. V shed 4 bases and J 7 bases; nucleotides not matched to a gene: 6. CDR1 and CDR2 from the germline V gene are SGHTS and YDEGEE.

This chain joins TRBV6-6 and TRBJ1-2, with D possibly being TRBD1 (5 bases). The CDR3 runs 15 residues. Germline assignment: CDR1 MNHNY and CDR2 SVGAGI (reference sequence). V gave up 6 bases and J gave up 2 bases, with 16 bases separating them. CDR3 DNA: TGTGCCAGCAGCGCGGGAGGGGCGGGGAACTATGGCTACACCTTC. Amino acid sequence: CASSAGGAGNYGYTF.

This clone came up a few times. The chain joins TRBV4-2 to TRBJ1-5; perhaps TRBD1 as D (6 bases). The CDR3 totals 16 residues. Trimming stripped 4 bases from V and 0 bases from J, with 13 bases between. Germline-derived CDR1 and CDR2 are LGHNA and YNFKEQ. CDR3 bases: TGTGCCAGCAGCCTGACAGGTGGGAATAGCAATCAGCCCCAGCATTTT. Its translation is CASSLTGGNSNQPQHF.

The rearrangement joins TRBV19 to TRBJ1-5, with D unresolved. V shed 0 bases and J shed 4 bases, with 16 bases lying between them. The germline V gene encodes CDR1 LNHDA and CDR2 SQIVND (reference sequence). The length of the CDR3 is 17 residues. The DNA of the CDR3 is TGTGCCAGTAGTATAGACCCATTGCCAGGCCGTAATCAGCCCCAGCATTTT. This sequence encodes CASSIDPLPGRNQPQHF.